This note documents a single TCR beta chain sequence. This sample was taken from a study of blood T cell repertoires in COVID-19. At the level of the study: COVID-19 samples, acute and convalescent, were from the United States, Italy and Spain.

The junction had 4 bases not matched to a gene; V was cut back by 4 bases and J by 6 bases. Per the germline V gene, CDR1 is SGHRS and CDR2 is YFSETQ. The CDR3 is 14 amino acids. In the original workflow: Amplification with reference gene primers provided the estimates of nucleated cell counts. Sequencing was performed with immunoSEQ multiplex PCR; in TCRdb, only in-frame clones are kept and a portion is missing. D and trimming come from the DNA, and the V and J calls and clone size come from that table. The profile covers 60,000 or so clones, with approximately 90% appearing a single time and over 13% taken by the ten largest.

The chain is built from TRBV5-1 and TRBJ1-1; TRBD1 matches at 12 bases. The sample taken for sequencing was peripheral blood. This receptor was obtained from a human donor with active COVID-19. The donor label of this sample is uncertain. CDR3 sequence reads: CASSGGQGAAEAFF. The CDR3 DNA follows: TGCGCCAGCAGCGGGGGACAGGGGGCAGCTGAAGCTTTCTTT.